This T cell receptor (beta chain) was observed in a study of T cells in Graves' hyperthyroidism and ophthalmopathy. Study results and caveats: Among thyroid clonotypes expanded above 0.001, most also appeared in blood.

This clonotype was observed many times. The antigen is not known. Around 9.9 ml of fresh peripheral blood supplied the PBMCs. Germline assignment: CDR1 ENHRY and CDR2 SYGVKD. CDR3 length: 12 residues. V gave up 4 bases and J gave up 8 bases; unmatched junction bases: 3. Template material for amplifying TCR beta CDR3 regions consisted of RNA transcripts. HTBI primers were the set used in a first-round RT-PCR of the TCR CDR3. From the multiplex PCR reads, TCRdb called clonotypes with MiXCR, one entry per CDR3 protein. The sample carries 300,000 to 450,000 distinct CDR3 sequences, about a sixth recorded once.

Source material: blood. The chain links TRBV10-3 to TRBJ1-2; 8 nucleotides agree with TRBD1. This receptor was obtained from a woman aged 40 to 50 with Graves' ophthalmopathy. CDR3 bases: TGTGCCATCAGTGGACAGGGGCAAGGCTACACCTTC. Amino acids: CAISGQGQGYTF.